This record looks at one TCR beta chain sequence and its context. TCRdb recomputed calls from the 5' RACE reads with MiXCR, one row per CDR3 protein. The profile shows tens of thousands of distinct CDR3 sequences, 25% to 35% of them singletons. V dropped 0 bases and J dropped 6 bases, with 15 bases sitting between them. The CDR3 has 16 residues. Per the germline V gene, CDR1 is KGHSH and CDR2 is LQKENI. The rearrangement joins TRBV18 to TRBJ2-1; D is possibly TRBD1 (6 bases). The clonotype originates from a female donor with breast cancer. Sequences were obtained from naive CD4+ T cells sorted from blood. The subset here: naive CD4+ T cells, CD4+CD45RA+CD25-. This chain's CDR3 is CASSPPNRASINEQFF. The CDR3 DNA is TGTGCCAGCTCACCACCTAACAGGGCAAGCATCAATGAGCAGTTCTTC. The complete variable domain, with remaining parts taken from reference TRBV18 and TRBJ2-1, reads NAGVMQNPRHLVRRRGQEARLRCSPMKGHSHVYWYRQLPEEGLKFMVYLQKENIIDESGMPKERFSAEFPKEGPSILRIQQVVRGDSAAYFCASSPPNRASINEQFFGPGTRLTVL.